This TCR beta chain was identified during a study of shared clonotypes between healthy human individuals. The CDR3 has 15 residues. With 0 bases removed from V and 6 bases from J, the gap between germline ends came to 12 bases. CDR1 and CDR2 from the germline V gene are MNHEY and SVGAGI. Samples underwent the assay at deep level. Method: immunoSEQ multiplex PCR; TCRdb's copy keeps in-frame clones and lacks some. The sample lists roughly 490,000 clones, 76% occurring once. The chain joins TRBV6-5 to TRBJ2-1; D is uncertain. The source material was PBMCs. This TCR was recovered from a woman aged 40 to 49 in good health. Some clones in this sample may be carry-over from other donors' samples. The chain's CDR3 is CASSYSRYRANEQFF. CDR3 nucleotide sequence: TGTGCCAGCAGTTACTCGAGGTATAGGGCCAATGAGCAGTTCTTC.